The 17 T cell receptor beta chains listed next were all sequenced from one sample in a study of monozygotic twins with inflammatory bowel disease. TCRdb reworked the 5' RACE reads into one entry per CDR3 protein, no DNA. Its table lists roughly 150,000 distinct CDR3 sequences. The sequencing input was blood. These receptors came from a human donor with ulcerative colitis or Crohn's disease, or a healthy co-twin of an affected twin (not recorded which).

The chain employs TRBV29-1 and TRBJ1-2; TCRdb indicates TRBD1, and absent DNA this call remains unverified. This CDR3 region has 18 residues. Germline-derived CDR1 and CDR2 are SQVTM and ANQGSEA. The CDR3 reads CSVEDPRTGDPGYYGYTF. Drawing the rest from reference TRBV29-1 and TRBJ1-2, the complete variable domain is SAVISQKPSRDICQRGTSLTIQCQVDSQVTMMFWYRQQPGQSLTLIATANQGSEATYESGFVIDKFPISRPNLTFSTLTVSNMSPEDSSIYLCSVEDPRTGDPGYYGYTFGSGTRLTVV.

The CDR3 loop is CAWSPGHTGELFF. The gene calls are TRBV30 and TRBJ2-2; TCRdb reports TRBD1, a call that lacks DNA to check it against. Germline CDR1 reads GTSNPN; CDR2 reads SVGIG (reference sequence). The CDR3 is 13 residues long.

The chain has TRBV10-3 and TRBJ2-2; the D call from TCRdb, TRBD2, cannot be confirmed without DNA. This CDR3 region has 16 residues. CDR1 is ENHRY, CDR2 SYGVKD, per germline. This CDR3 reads CAISEPVSGVTGELFF.

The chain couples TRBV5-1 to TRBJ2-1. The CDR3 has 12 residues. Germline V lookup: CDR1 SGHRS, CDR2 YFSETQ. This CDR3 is CASSYLAEEQFF.

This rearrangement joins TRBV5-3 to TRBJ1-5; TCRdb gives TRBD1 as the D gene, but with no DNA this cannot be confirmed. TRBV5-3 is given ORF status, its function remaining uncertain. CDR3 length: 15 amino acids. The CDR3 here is CARSLWGHMEQPQHF.

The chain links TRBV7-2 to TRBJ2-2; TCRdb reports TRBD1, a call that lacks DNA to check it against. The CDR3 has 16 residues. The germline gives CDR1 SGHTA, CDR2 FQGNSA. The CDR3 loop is CASSLAGGTLAGELFF.

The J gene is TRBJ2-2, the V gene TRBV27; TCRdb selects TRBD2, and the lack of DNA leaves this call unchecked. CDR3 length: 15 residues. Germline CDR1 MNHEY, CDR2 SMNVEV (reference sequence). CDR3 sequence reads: CASSLRLAVAGELFF.

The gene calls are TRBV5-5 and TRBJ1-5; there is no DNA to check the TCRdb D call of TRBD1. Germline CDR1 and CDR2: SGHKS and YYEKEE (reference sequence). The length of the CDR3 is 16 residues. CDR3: CASSPMETGLRQPQHF.

The CDR3 reads CASSTRGRDNYGYTF. The chain has TRBV19 and TRBJ1-2. This CDR3 has 15 amino acids. Germline-derived CDR1 and CDR2 are LNHDA and SQIVND (reference sequence). The full variable domain, completed using reference TRBV19 and TRBJ1-2, is DGGITQSPKYLFRKEGQNVTLSCEQNLNHDAMYWYRQDPGQGLRLIYYSQIVNDFQKGDIAEGYSVSREKKESFPLTVTSAQKNPTAFYLCASSTRGRDNYGYTFGSGTRLTVV.

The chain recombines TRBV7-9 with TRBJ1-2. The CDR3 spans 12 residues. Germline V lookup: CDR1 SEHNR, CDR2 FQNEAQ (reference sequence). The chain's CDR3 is CASSLITNGYTF.

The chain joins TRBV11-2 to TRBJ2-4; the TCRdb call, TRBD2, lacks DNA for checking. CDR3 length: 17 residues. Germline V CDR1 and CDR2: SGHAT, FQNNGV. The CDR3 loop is CASSSRLAGAAKNIQYF.

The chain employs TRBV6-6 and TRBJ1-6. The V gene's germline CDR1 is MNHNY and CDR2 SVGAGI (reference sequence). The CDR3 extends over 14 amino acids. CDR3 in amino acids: CASFQSSYNSPLHF.

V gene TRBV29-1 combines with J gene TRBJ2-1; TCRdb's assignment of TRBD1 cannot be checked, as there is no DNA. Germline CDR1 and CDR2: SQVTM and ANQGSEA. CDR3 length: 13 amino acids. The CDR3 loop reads CSVVTETYNEQFF.

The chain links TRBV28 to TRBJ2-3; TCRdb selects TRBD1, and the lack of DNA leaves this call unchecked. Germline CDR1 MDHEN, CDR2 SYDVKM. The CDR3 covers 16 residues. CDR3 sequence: CASSPQSKQGTDTQYF.

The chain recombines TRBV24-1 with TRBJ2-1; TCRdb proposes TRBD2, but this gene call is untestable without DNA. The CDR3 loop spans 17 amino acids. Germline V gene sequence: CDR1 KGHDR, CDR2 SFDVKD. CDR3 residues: CATSDFALAGAYNEQFF.

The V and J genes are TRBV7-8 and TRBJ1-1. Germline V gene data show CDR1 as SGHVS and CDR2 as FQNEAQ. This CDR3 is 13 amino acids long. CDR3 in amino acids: CASSKGGDTEAFF. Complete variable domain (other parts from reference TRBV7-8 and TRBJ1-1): GAGVSQSPRYKVAKRGQDVALRCDPISGHVSLFWYQQALGQGPEFLTYFQNEAQLDKSGLPSDRFFAERPEGSVSTLKIQRTQQEDSAVYLCASSKGGDTEAFFGQGTRLTVV.

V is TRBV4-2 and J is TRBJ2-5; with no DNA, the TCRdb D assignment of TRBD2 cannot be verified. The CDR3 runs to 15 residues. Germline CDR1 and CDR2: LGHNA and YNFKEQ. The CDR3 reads CASRLIEAPQETQYF.